These T cell receptor beta chains were read from a single sample in a study of blood T cell repertoires in COVID-19. The method was immunoSEQ multiplex PCR; TCRdb's version includes in-frame clones alone and lacks a portion of them. The sample lists around 260,000 clones, 65% to 90% occurring once. Sequencing was carried out using peripheral blood. These receptors all come from a man aged 30 to 39 with active or convalescent COVID-19. CDR3s include the opening cysteine and the closing phenylalanine or tryptophan. D genes are given only for firm matches. The size of a clone is reported for some rows only, either as once, few or many, or as a class for expanded clones.

j_gene,v_gene,len,d_gene,abundance,CDR3nt,CDR3aa
TRBJ1-2,TRBV3-1/TRBV3-2,12,TRBD1,-,TGTGCCAGCAGTACTAACAGGGGCCCAAAACCCTTC,CASSTNRGPKPF
TRBJ2-5,TRBV9,14,-,-,TGTGCCAGCAGCGTAGGTGGGGGGGCCGAGACCCAGTACTTC,CASSVGGGAETQYF
TRBJ1-2,TRBV7-2,15,-,-,TGTGCCAGCAGCTTCCGTACCGGAGCTAACTATGGCTACACCTTC,CASSFRTGANYGYTF
TRBJ1-2,TRBV27,13,-,-,TGTGCCAGCAGTCAAGGGGGGGCAAGGGGCTACACCTTC,CASSQGGARGYTF
TRBJ2-1,TRBV7-3,14,TRBD2,few,TGTGCCAGCAGCTCGGGACTAGCTTCGGATGAGCAGTTCTTC,CASSSGLASDEQFF
TRBJ2-2,TRBV2,18,TRBD1,once,TGTGCCAGCAGGACCTACGGACAGGGGGTCAGGGACACCGGGGAGCTGTTTTTT,CASRTYGQGVRDTGELFF
TRBJ1-1,TRBV5-1,16,TRBD1,-,TGCGCCAGCAGCCCGCTGACCGGGACAGGGTACACTGAAGCTTTCTTT,CASSPLTGTGYTEAFF
TRBJ2-1,TRBV9,15,TRBD2,-,TGTGCCAGCAGCGTAGCGGCGGGGGGCCACAATGAGCAGTTCTTC,CASSVAAGGHNEQFF
TRBJ2-3,TRBV7-6,15,TRBD2,-,TGTGCCAGCAGCCCCTTAGCGGGCCCAGGGGATACGCAGTATTTT,CASSPLAGPGDTQYF
TRBJ2-5,TRBV30,13,-,-,TGTGCCTGGAGACCGGAGGTTGTAAAGACCCAGTACTTC,CAWRPEVVKTQYF
TRBJ1-2,TRBV7-2,13,-,-,TGTGCCAGCAGTAAAACAGACCTTGGGGGCTACACCTTC,CASSKTDLGGYTF
TRBJ1-5,TRBV5-6,16,TRBD1,-,TGTGCCAGCAGCTTTGGGACAGGTCGCAGCAATCAGCCCCAGCATTTT,CASSFGTGRSNQPQHF
TRBJ1-1,TRBV2,13,-,-,TGTGCCAGCAGACAGTATATGAACACTGAAGCTTTCTTT,CASRQYMNTEAFF
TRBJ2-3,TRBV13,15,TRBD2,-,TGTGCCAGCAGCTTACCTAGCGGGGGCACAGATACGCAGTATTTT,CASSLPSGGTDTQYF
TRBJ2-7,TRBV30,15,TRBD1,-,TGTGCCTGGAGCTCGGACAGGGGACAACCCTACGAGCAGTACTTC,CAWSSDRGQPYEQYF
TRBJ2-5,TRBV27,14,TRBD2,-,TGTGCCAGCACGGCCGGGGGGGCCCGGGAGACCCAGTACTTC,CASTAGGARETQYF
TRBJ1-1,TRBV5-4,13,-,-,TGTGCCAGCAGCAGGGACGGGGGAACTGAAGCTTTCTTT,CASSRDGGTEAFF
TRBJ1-2,TRBV3-1/TRBV3-2,15,TRBD1,-,TGTGCCAGCAGCCAAATCGCAGGGGGCGGCTATGGCTACACCTTC,CASSQIAGGGYGYTF
TRBJ1-1,TRBV9,15,-,-,TGTGCCAGCAGCGTAGCGAACAGTTTGAACACTGAAGCTTTCTTT,CASSVANSLNTEAFF
TRBJ2-7,TRBV7-2,15,-,-,TGTGCCAGCAGCTTAGGCTCCGGTAGCGGCTACGAGCAGTACTTC,CASSLGSGSGYEQYF
TRBJ1-2,TRBV5-6,16,-,-,TGTGCCAGCAGCTTGGGGCCCCAGGGCCAGGAAAATGGCTACACCTTC,CASSLGPQGQENGYTF
TRBJ2-1,TRBV30,13,-,-,TGTGCCTGGACCCCAGGCGGGATTGATGAGCAGTTCTTC,CAWTPGGIDEQFF
TRBJ2-7,TRBV6-5,14,TRBD1,-,TGTGCCAGCAGTCCGTTGGTGAGGGGGCACGAGCAGTACTTC,CASSPLVRGHEQYF
TRBJ2-5,TRBV6-6,15,-,-,TGTGCCAGCAGTTCCCAGAGGCACCACGAAGAGACCCAGTACTTC,CASSSQRHHEETQYF
TRBJ2-1,TRBV5-4,16,TRBD2,-,TGTGCCAGCAGCTCCGGCGGGGGGAACTCCTACAATGAGCAGTTCTTC,CASSSGGGNSYNEQFF